The 18 T cell receptor beta chains below come from one sample, sequenced in a study of cytomegalovirus exposure and HLA in healthy donors. Using immunoSEQ multiplex PCR, the repertoire was profiled, and TCRdb retains in-frame clones only, with some absent. The sample holds over 200,000 clones; roughly 85% are singletons and the top ten take roughly 5.5%. Sequenced input: PBMCs. Source of these receptors: a woman aged 18-30 years in good health and CMV-seronegative.

The chain couples TRBV27 to TRBJ2-7; no definite D call. CDR3 length: 14 amino acids. CDR1 is MNHEY, CDR2 SMNVEV, per germline (reference sequence). The V end was cut by 3 bases, the J end by 5 bases, with 14 bases between. CDR3 nucleotide sequence: TGTGCCAGCAGTTTCTCACTGGGCCCGAACGAGCAGTACTTC. It translates to CASSFSLGPNEQYF.

The rearrangement links TRBV4-1 to TRBJ1-5; D possibly corresponds to TRBD1 (5 bases). The germline CDR1 and CDR2 sequences are MGHRA and YSYEKL. There are 15 residues in the CDR3. V dropped 1 base and J dropped 1 base, with 8 bases sitting between them. CDR3 bases: TGCGCCAGCAGCCAAGTCGGGACGAGCAATCAGCCCCAGCATTTT. Its translation is CASSQVGTSNQPQHF.

The CDR3: CASSLQGNTEAFF. CDR3 coding DNA: TGTGCCAGCAGCCTTCAGGGGAACACTGAAGCTTTCTTT. The rearrangement links TRBV7-3 to TRBJ1-1; D is possibly TRBD1 (5 bases). Germline CDR1 reads SGHTA; CDR2 reads FQGTGA. The CDR3 loop spans 13 amino acids. V was clipped by 5 bases and J by 1 base, with 8 bases between them.

The chain carries TRBV5-1 and TRBJ2-2, with unresolved D. CDR1 SGHRS and CDR2 YFSETQ come from the germline V gene. Trimming removed 0 bases at V and 2 bases at J, with 8 bases between. CDR3 length: 15 residues. The CDR3 is CASSLVPANTGELFF. DNA of the CDR3: TGCGCCAGCAGCTTGGTCCCTGCAAACACCGGGGAGCTGTTTTTT.

The chain combines TRBV28 with TRBJ2-7; the match to TRBD2 covers 14 bases. The V gene's germline CDR1 is MDHEN and CDR2 SYDVKM. This CDR3 comprises 15 residues. Trimming at V came to 5 bases and at J to 3 bases, leaving 3 bases not matched to a gene. The CDR3 nucleotides read TGTGCCAGCAGTCCAGGGACTAGCGGGGGCTACGAGCAGTACTTC. Amino acid sequence: CASSPGTSGGYEQYF.

This chain connects TRBV5-1 to TRBJ2-1; 9 positions match TRBD1. CDR3 length: 15 residues. Germline loops: CDR1 SGHRS, CDR2 YFSETQ. J was trimmed by 8 bases and V by 4 bases; bases with no gene match: 10. This CDR3 reads CASSQGQGTSDEQFF. The DNA for the CDR3 is TGCGCCAGCAGCCAGGGACAGGGTACATCGGATGAGCAGTTCTTC. Full variable domain (remainder filled in from reference TRBV5-1 and TRBJ2-1): KAGVTQTPRYLIKTRGQQVTLSCSPISGHRSVSWYQQTPGQGLQFLFEYFSETQRNKGNFPGRFSGRQFSNSRSEMNVSTLELGDSALYLCASSQGQGTSDEQFFGPGTRLTVL.

This sequence joins TRBV28 and TRBJ2-5; tentatively, D is TRBD1 or TRBD2 (5 bases each). The length of the CDR3 is 16 residues. CDR1 is MDHEN, CDR2 SYDVKM, per germline. V was clipped by 5 bases and J by 7 bases, with 23 bases between them. The CDR3 loop reads CASSRGGKGPPGTQYF. The CDR3 coding sequence is TGTGCCAGCAGTCGGGGCGGCAAGGGCCCGCCTGGGACCCAGTACTTC.

This clone was picked up one time. The chain employs TRBV27 and TRBJ2-7; 7 bases are shared with TRBD1. Germline trimming cut 6 bases from V and 1 base from J; bases unmatched to any gene: 9. The CDR3 loop spans 15 amino acids. The germline V gene encodes CDR1 MNHEY and CDR2 SMNVEV (reference sequence). The CDR3 here is CASRAEGAGSYEQYF. The CDR3 nucleotides are TGTGCCAGCAGGGCTGAGGGGGCAGGATCCTACGAGCAGTACTTC.

The J gene is TRBJ1-5, the V gene TRBV5-6; D call uncertain. Germline V gives CDR1 SGHDT, CDR2 YYEEEE. The CDR3 is 16 amino acids. V lost 1 base to trimming and J lost 1 base, with 12 bases between them. As DNA, the CDR3 is TGTGCCAGCAGCTTGTTTCGAGGGTTGAGCAATCAGCCCCAGCATTTT. The encoded protein is CASSLFRGLSNQPQHF.

The CDR3 sequence is CASSSPTLRGAGKTQYF. CDR3 coding DNA: TGTGCCAGCAGCTCACCTACTTTGCGGGGGGCCGGAAAGACCCAGTACTTC. J is TRBJ2-5 and V is TRBV7-8; TRBD2 matches at 8 bases. This CDR3 has 17 residues. V was pared by 4 bases and J by 6 bases, with 16 bases of the junction left unmatched. Germline CDR1 reads SGHVS; CDR2 reads FQNEAQ.

The chain uses TRBV7-9 and TRBJ2-3, with 7 bases fitting TRBD2. CDR1 SEHNR and CDR2 FQNEAQ come from the germline V gene (reference sequence). The CDR3 covers 16 residues. V trimming: 5 bases; J trimming: 3 bases; junction bases outside the gene matches: 11. CDR3 region: CASSAGRGRLTDTQYF. DNA for the CDR3: TGTGCCAGCAGCGCCGGGCGCGGGAGATTGACAGATACGCAGTATTTT.

This clone was observed a handful of times. DNA of the CDR3: TGTGCCAGCAGTGACAGTATCCACTCTGGAAACACCATATATTTT. Protein: CASSDSIHSGNTIYF. The rearrangement uses TRBV6-6 and TRBJ1-3; D might be TRBD1 (5 bases). Deletions cut 5 bases from V and 0 bases from J, with 11 bases between. Per the germline V gene, CDR1 is MNHNY and CDR2 is SVGAGI (reference sequence). The CDR3 runs to 15 residues.

This chain connects TRBV18 to TRBJ1-4; 8 bases align to TRBD1. The CDR3 has 15 amino acids. Trimming took 3 bases from V and 8 from J; bases not matched to a gene: 8. CDR1 and CDR2 (germline): KGHSH, LQKENI. As DNA, the CDR3 is TGTGCCAGCTCACCTAGGGCGACAGGGGAGGAAAAACTGTTTTTT. Its translation is CASSPRATGEEKLFF.

This chain connects TRBV30 to TRBJ1-6, with D perhaps matching TRBD1 (5 bases). Germline V gene data show CDR1 as GTSNPN and CDR2 as SVGIG (reference sequence). The germline V and J ends were trimmed by 2 bases and 7 bases, with 15 bases remaining between them. The CDR3 has 15 residues. The DNA of the CDR3 is TGTGCCTGGAGTCCGGCCCCGGGGCCGAATTCACCCCTCCACTTT. Its protein is CAWSPAPGPNSPLHF.

The chain links TRBV4-1 to TRBJ1-1; unclear D gene. This CDR3 spans 15 amino acids. Trimming removed 4 bases from V and 5 bases from J, with 17 bases in between. Germline CDR1 reads MGHRA; CDR2 reads YSYEKL. The CDR3 is CASSPLWEGGTEAFF. CDR3 DNA sequence: TGCGCCAGCAGCCCTCTGTGGGAGGGAGGAACTGAAGCTTTCTTT.

The chain has TRBV6-5 and TRBJ1-1; 8 bases map to TRBD1. Germline V lookup: CDR1 MNHEY, CDR2 SVGAGI. This CDR3 region has 15 residues. The ends lost 5 bases at V and 7 bases at J; junction bases unmatched: 12. The CDR3 DNA follows: TGTGCCAGCAGTACCCAGGGACAGGCGACTCATGAAGCTTTCTTT. This codes for CASSTQGQATHEAFF.

This chain connects TRBV12-5 to TRBJ1-1; no clear D gene. Trimming took 6 bases from V and 6 from J, leaving 8 bases between them. In germline, CDR1 is LGHNT, CDR2 FRNRAP. This CDR3 contains 11 residues. CDR3 amino acids: CASGTQAEAFF. CDR3 bases: TGTGCTAGTGGCACCCAGGCTGAAGCTTTCTTT.

The gene calls are TRBV11-3 and TRBJ2-1, with D perhaps TRBD1 or TRBD2 (6 bases each). V was shortened by 5 bases and J by 5 bases, with 16 bases between the two germline ends. CDR3 size: 15 residues. The germline CDR1 and CDR2 sequences are SGHNT and YENEEA. The CDR3 reads CASSPGARGHNEQFF. The CDR3 DNA reads TGTGCCAGCAGCCCGGGGGCTAGGGGCCACAATGAGCAGTTCTTC.